Following are 17 T cell receptor beta chains from one sample sequenced in a study of shared clonotypes between healthy human individuals (dated by TCRdb to 2020 to 2022). Library generation was performed with the immunoSEQ multiplex PCR assay. As stored in TCRdb, this immuneACCESS dataset retains in-frame rearrangements with V and J assigned. A fraction of the clones does not appear; measured against another copy, unresolved V genes explain less than half of the discrepancy, and the remainder lacks a known reason. For this sample the table gives over a million clones, of which around 76% were detected only once. The ten largest clones represent approximately 1.5% of the sample. The material sequenced was memory CD4+ T cells sorted from blood. Explained via the paper, the cell subset or site label denotes: CD45RA-negative fraction. Receptors originate from a man between 18 and 29 years old in good health.

The chain carries TRBV10-3 and TRBJ2-5; D may match TRBD1 or TRBD2 (6 bases each). CDR1 ENHRY and CDR2 SYGVKD come from the germline V gene. V lost 6 bases and J lost 3, with 14 bases in between. The CDR3 extends over 14 amino acids. The chain's CDR3 is CAISPRGDKETQYF. The CDR3 DNA reads TGTGCCATCAGCCCACGCGGGGACAAAGAGACCCAGTACTTC.

V usage is TRBV27 and J usage is TRBJ2-7, with TRBD2 matching over 7 bases. The CDR3 totals 14 residues. The V segment lost 3 bases and the J segment 7 bases; nucleotides outside the gene matches: 9. The V gene's germline CDR1 is MNHEY and CDR2 SMNVEV (reference sequence). CDR3: CASSFGAGVYEQYF. Written as DNA, the CDR3 is TGTGCCAGCAGTTTCGGCGCGGGAGTATATGAGCAGTACTTC.

A word on this clone: This sample includes further DNA sequences coding for the same CDR3. The rearrangement uses TRBV9 and TRBJ2-3, with D hard to call. The ends were cut back, 0 bases at V and 2 bases at J, with 7 bases in the middle. The length of the CDR3 is 14 residues. CDR1 and CDR2 from the germline V gene are SGDLS and YYNGEE. The CDR3 here is CASSVGRATDTQYF. DNA of the CDR3: TGTGCCAGCAGCGTAGGTAGGGCCACAGATACGCAGTATTTT.

In DNA, the CDR3 is TGTGCCTGTGGACAGGGGCCTAACTATGGCTACACCTTC. Encoded protein: CACGQGPNYGYTF. V usage is TRBV30 and J usage is TRBJ1-2; 9 bases line up with TRBD1. CDR3 length: 13 amino acids. Germline V gene lookup returns CDR1 GTSNPN and CDR2 SVGIG (reference sequence). J gave up 0 bases and V 6 bases, and 2 bases lay outside the gene matches.

Comments on this clone: The identical CDR3 is also encoded by other nucleotide sequences in the sample. J is TRBJ2-2 and V is TRBV28, with 7 bases aligning to TRBD1. This CDR3 contains 11 residues. V was clipped by 8 bases and J by 6 bases; unmatched bases: 0. Germline V gene data show CDR1 as MDHEN and CDR2 as SYDVKM. The CDR3 reads CASQGAGELFF. CDR3 in DNA: TGTGCCAGCCAGGGGGCCGGGGAGCTGTTTTTT.

The chain joins TRBV6-1 to TRBJ1-2, with D tentatively TRBD1 (5 bases). Germline CDR1 reads MNHNS; CDR2 reads SASEGT. This CDR3 contains 13 residues. Trimming pared 7 bases from V and 4 bases from J, leaving 13 bases between. CDR3 nucleotide sequence: TGTGCCAGCATTCGGGGGGGAGGCTATGGCTACACCTTC. Translated: CASIRGGGYGYTF.

Worth noting for this clone: This may be a read error, as it is one base from a much larger clone. The same CDR3 arises from other DNA sequences in this sample as well. This chain links TRBV30 with TRBJ2-7; weak D call: TRBD1 (8 bases). Per the germline V gene, CDR1 is GTSNPN and CDR2 is SVGIG (reference sequence). This CDR3 contains 13 residues. Trimming removed 0 bases from V and 6 bases from J, with 12 bases in between. The CDR3 reads CAWSVDREGEQYF. CDR3 in DNA: TGTGCCTGGAGTGTGGACAGGGAGGGCGAGCAGTACTTC.

Comments on this clone: Additional DNA sequences in this sample encode the identical CDR3. The chain links TRBV10-3 to TRBJ1-2; D gene ambiguous. There are 10 residues in the CDR3. Trimming removed 6 bases from V and 5 bases from J, with 4 bases in between. CDR1 is ENHRY, CDR2 SYGVKD, per germline. CDR3 loop: CAIRDYGYTF. For the CDR3, the DNA is TGTGCCATCAGGGATTATGGCTACACCTTC.

The chain links TRBV7-2 to TRBJ1-6; TRBD1 agrees at 8 bases. Per the germline V gene, CDR1 is SGHTA and CDR2 is FQGNSA. CDR3 length equals 15 residues. V was clipped by 4 bases and J by 6 bases; unmatched bases: 5. CDR3 DNA sequence: TGTGCCAGCAGCTCCCGACAGGGGATTAATTCACCCCTCCACTTT. Amino acids: CASSSRQGINSPLHF.

The chain joins TRBV9 to TRBJ1-1; D is unclear. Germline values: CDR1 SGDLS, CDR2 YYNGEE. The ends were cut back, 6 bases at V and 0 bases at J, with 12 bases in the middle. The CDR3 is 14 residues long. CDR3 residues: CASTTRPVNTEAFF. Here the CDR3 DNA reads TGTGCCAGCACCACTAGGCCGGTGAACACTGAAGCTTTCTTT.

The genes are TRBV4-3 and TRBJ1-1; D perhaps matches TRBD1 (5 bases). Germline V gives CDR1 LGHNA, CDR2 YSLEER. The CDR3 loop spans 17 amino acids. The V end lost 4 bases, the J end lost 0 bases, and 18 bases lay between the germline ends. CDR3 residues: CASSLQGGSGMNTEAFF. The CDR3 DNA reads TGCGCCAGCAGCCTACAAGGCGGGTCAGGGATGAACACTGAAGCTTTCTTT.

This sequence joins TRBV7-9 and TRBJ2-3; the D is unclear. V was pared by 4 bases and J by 0 bases, with 11 bases between. This CDR3 has 15 amino acids. Germline CDR1 reads SEHNR; CDR2 reads FQNEAQ (reference sequence). CDR3 coding DNA: TGTGCCAGCAGCTCCCGGGCCAGTAGCACAGATACGCAGTATTTT. It is translated as CASSSRASSTDTQYF.

V usage is TRBV7-2 and J usage is TRBJ2-5; D may be TRBD1 or TRBD2 (7 bases each). The V gene's germline CDR1 is SGHTA and CDR2 FQGNSA. The CDR3 runs to 15 residues. Between the trimmed V and J ends, which lost 7 bases and 4 bases, there was a span of 19 bases. DNA for the CDR3: TGTGCCAGCACCGCTATGGGAGGGGGCGGAGAGACCCAGTACTTC. Its translation is CASTAMGGGGETQYF. The whole variable domain, remainder taken from reference TRBV7-2 and TRBJ2-5, is GAGVSQSPSNKVTEKGKDVELRCDPISGHTALYWYRQSLGQGLEFLIYFQGNSAPDKSGLPSDRFSAERTGGSVSTLTIQRTQQEDSAVYLCASTAMGGGGETQYFGPGTRLLVL.

As for this clone: The sample contains more than one DNA sequence encoding this CDR3. V gene TRBV7-2 combines with J gene TRBJ1-2; D ambiguous. Trimming shortened V by 5 bases and J by 2 bases, and 6 bases separated the two germline ends. The CDR3 is 12 amino acids. CDR1 SGHTA and CDR2 FQGNSA come from the germline V gene. CDR3 in DNA: TGTGCCAGCAGCCCGGACAACTATGGCTACACCTTC. It is translated as CASSPDNYGYTF.

The CDR3 nucleotides read TGTGCCAGCAGCGTAGCGGGGGGACAGGGGGCAAAAGATACGCAGTATTTT. This codes for CASSVAGGQGAKDTQYF. This chain links TRBV9 with TRBJ2-3; TRBD1 matches at 12 bases. The CDR3 extends over 17 amino acids. The J segment lost 5 bases and the V segment lost 0 bases, leaving 7 bases of the junction unmatched. From germline, CDR1 is SGDLS and CDR2 YYNGEE.

V is TRBV28 and J is TRBJ1-2; weak D call: TRBD1 (6 bases). The CDR3 is made up of 16 amino acids. Looked up from germline, CDR1 is MDHEN and CDR2 is SYDVKM. V lost 6 bases to trimming and J lost 4 bases, with 21 bases between them. Here the CDR3 reads CASRGTQGARGYGYTF. The CDR3 nucleotides are TGTGCCAGCAGGGGTACACAGGGCGCACGGGGCTATGGCTACACCTTC.

V gene TRBV7-2 combines with J gene TRBJ1-2; TRBD1 might be the D (5 bases). The CDR3 loop spans 17 amino acids. V was pared by 5 bases and J by 7 bases, with 26 bases between. Germline loops: CDR1 SGHTA, CDR2 FQGNSA. CDR3 DNA sequence: TGTGCCAGCAGCCAAAATGGCGGGCAGGGAGCATTGGGTGGCTACACCTTC. Residues: CASSQNGGQGALGGYTF.